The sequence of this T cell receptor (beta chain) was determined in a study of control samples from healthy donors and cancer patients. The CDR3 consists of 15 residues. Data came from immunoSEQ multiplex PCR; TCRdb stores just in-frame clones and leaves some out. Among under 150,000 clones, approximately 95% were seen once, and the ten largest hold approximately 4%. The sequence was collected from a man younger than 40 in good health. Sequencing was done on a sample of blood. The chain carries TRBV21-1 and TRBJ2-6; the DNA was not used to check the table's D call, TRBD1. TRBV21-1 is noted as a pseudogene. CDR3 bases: TGTGCCAGCAGCAAAGCATCAGCTGGGGCCAACGTCCTGACTTTC. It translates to CASSKASAGANVLTF.